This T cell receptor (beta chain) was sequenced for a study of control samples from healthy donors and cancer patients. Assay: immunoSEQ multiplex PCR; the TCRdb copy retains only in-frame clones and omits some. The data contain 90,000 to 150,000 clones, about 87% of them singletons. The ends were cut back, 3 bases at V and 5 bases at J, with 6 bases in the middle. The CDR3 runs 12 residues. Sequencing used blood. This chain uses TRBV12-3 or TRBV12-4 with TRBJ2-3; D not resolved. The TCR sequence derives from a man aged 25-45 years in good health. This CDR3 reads CASSFVGDTQYF. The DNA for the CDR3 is TGTGCCAGCAGTTTTGTGGGAGATACGCAGTATTTT.